This T cell receptor (beta chain) was recorded in a study of cytomegalovirus exposure and HLA in healthy donors (dated 2017 in TCRdb). About the study as a whole: An earlier analysis of around 600 of the donors reported about 250 Gb of sequence data and about 100 million unique TCR beta sequences from about 179 million T cells. An early release that covered fewer than 750 HLA-typed donors contained approximately 300 gigabases of sequencing data and 85 million to 100 million unique TCR sequences. Of the roughly 400 genotyped donors, about 80% fell in the genetic ancestry cluster associated with self-reported Caucasian donors. The study was designed to test whether signatures of past pathogen exposure could be identified by cataloging public T cell receptors. The T cell repertoires of several hundred subjects were profiled by immunosequencing and related to cytomegalovirus serostatus. Besides the first cohort of roughly 700 subjects, a separate validation cohort made up of roughly 130 different subjects was used. To predict cytomegalovirus infection status, the study brought together high-throughput TCR immunosequencing, statistical association of individual TCRs with disease status, and machine learning. To study patterns of TCR occurrence, a later analysis re-analyzed previously published TCR beta repertoires from more than 550 donors and added high-resolution HLA genotyping. The later analysis used no new phenotypic data to find candidate immune exposures, relying instead on TCR beta sequences and their occurrence across donors. In an earlier analysis of over 550 of the donors, high-throughput TCR beta sequencing was used to judge whether each TCR beta V gene segment behaved as functional or pseudogenic. Donor age, sex, ethnicity and CMV serostatus were compiled together with the repertoire data. In a later genetic analysis, genome-wide SNP genotypes for about 55% of the roughly 700 donors were used, and that subset was treated as a discovery cohort. All discovery cohort repertoires had been generated on a single sequencing platform. Class I and class II HLA loci were covered by the typing at four-digit resolution. The number of typed donors differed by locus: 629-630 for A, B, C, DRB1 and DQB1; 522 for DQA1; approximately 610 for DPA1; and about 450 for DPB1. Roughly five DR-DQ haplotypes were treated as single units for association and clustering because of strong linkage in the cohort. Across some 400 genotyped donors of the cohort, an average of about 240,000 unique TCR beta nucleotide sequences per donor were sequenced, and 15% to 20% of those sequences were non-productive. The study at large found these results: Because counts were too low, approximately 15 rarely observed V segments, including chromosome 9 orphons, were excluded from the earlier analysis of roughly 580 of the donors. Strong co-occurrence of HLA alleles, especially DR and DQ, made assigning TCR associations to individual alleles difficult. In an earlier analysis of 500 to 650 of the donors, most TCR beta V segments appeared in productive rearrangements about 87% or about 30% of the time, broadly matching IMGT annotations. Because some donors lacked HLA typing at each locus, the association tests relied only on the typed subset. The study listed 170 or so TCR beta chains as associated with cytomegalovirus. In this cohort, only TCR beta chains were sequenced, and detectable features were limited by the absence of alpha or paired-chain data. A later analysis found that most CMV-associated TCR beta chains appeared HLA-restricted, with HLA associations seemingly driven largely by CMV exposure. At a false discovery rate of 0.05, a later analysis linked 15,000 to 20,000 TCR beta sequences to specific HLA alleles. In a later analysis, TCR association rates were found to vary across HLA loci, with the most associated TCRs seen for DRB1 alleles and the fewest for HLA-C alleles. In a later analysis, HLA-associated TCR beta chains showed more clonal expansion and lower generation probabilities than non-associated chains that were equally common. A further reported finding was that TCR beta sequences accurately predicted the HLA-A and HLA-B alleles for most subjects in the first cohort. The classifier was reported to diagnose cytomegalovirus status with high specificity and sensitivity in both the original cohort and the validation cohort. A later analysis reported that several top co-occurrence clusters appeared linked to parvovirus B19, influenza, CMV and Epstein-Barr virus. A few of the identified cytomegalovirus-associated TCR beta chains were confirmed in vitro to be specific for cytomegalovirus antigens. Immune exposure information for the cohort was limited to CMV serostatus. A later genetic analysis reported fewer N-insertions in productive TCRs among donors in an Asian-associated ancestry cluster than the roughly 640-donor mean. Across donors, most TCR sequences were observed very rarely, whereas some public TCRs were present in many individuals. Sequencing depth was assumed to be roughly uniform across donors in the presence/absence analyses, though that assumption may not hold. Some IMGT-functional V segments, including TRBV6-2 and TRBV6-3, could not be distinguished by the 87-base-pair reads and were therefore excluded. An association between a missense DCLRE1C variant and V-gene and J-gene trimming of TCR beta chains was found in a later genetic analysis and replicated in an independent cohort. A cluster of highly shared sequence variants was judged likely to be a technical artifact of the sequencing pipeline. Linkage disequilibrium might explain the correlated functional status among segregating V segments, but an unknown experimental factor could not be ruled out. The authors suggested that the approach could potentially be generalized to other disease states and immunological phenotypes.

The method behind the library was the immunoSEQ multiplex PCR assay. A mixture of 60 forward primers for TCR Vbeta segments and 13 reverse primers for TCR Jbeta segments was used in the multiplex PCR. A multiplex PCR assay on genomic DNA amplified the CDR3 region of rearranged TCR beta genes. On the Illumina HiSeq System, the amplified TCR beta libraries were sequenced as 87-base-pair reads. For the original study's pipeline: Across the 666 repertoires, a later analysis counted about 81 million unique TCR beta chains, approximately 10 million of which were shared by at least two donors. Raw reads were error-corrected and collapsed into unique sequences by a nearest-neighbor algorithm in which closely related sequences were merged to remove PCR and sequencing errors. Alignment of CDR3 sequences to IMGT reference sequences was used to assign V, D and J gene segments. For a sequence to be retained, a match of at least six nucleotides was required to both a V gene segment and a J gene segment. Rearrangements were classified as productive when the CDR3 lacked stop codons and remained in frame with V and J, and all other rearrangements were classified as non-productive. Following IMGT convention, CDR3 was defined as the stretch from the second conserved V-encoded cysteine up to the conserved J-encoded phenylalanine. In an earlier analysis of around 640 of the donors, sequences lacking an unambiguous match to a single V gene segment were excluded. An earlier analysis of a few hundred of the donors called V segments functional above 56.7% productive rearrangements and segregating when the between-donor standard deviation exceeded 5%. A statistical classification framework was developed to diagnose cytomegalovirus status using the catalog of TCR beta chain sequences. In a later analysis, TCR nucleotide sequences were compared against IMGT/GENE-DB human TR gene sequences so that V and J genes could be assigned. The TCRdist pipeline was used in a later analysis to assign CDR3 sequences and most-parsimonious VDJ recombination scenarios. A later analysis defined each TCR beta chain by its CDR3 amino acid sequence plus V-gene family, and excluded reads lacking a unique V-gene family. As a way to deal with suspected cross-contamination and a sequencing artifact, a later analysis dropped roughly 600 nucleotide sequences that were highly shared and had low generation probability. In a later analysis, a clonal expansion index was calculated for each public chain from normalized within-repertoire ranks of inferred template counts. In a later analysis, generation probabilities were computed with a VDJ recombination model fitted to out-of-frame rearrangements, and the resulting probabilities were checked against IGoR. A later analysis scored TCR-TCR, TCR-HLA and TCR-CMV co-occurrence with hypergeometric tests, applying a repertoire-size bias correction to TCR pairs. False discovery rates were estimated in a later analysis by permuting HLA or CMV assignments 20 times. In a later analysis, co-occurring TCRs were grouped using DBSCAN, with TCRdist sequence similarity added in when clustering inside HLA-allele-positive subsets. Repertoires with fewer than 30,000 or more than 120,000 public chains were left out of co-occurrence clustering, as were roughly five repertoires with anomalous nucleotide sharing. TCRdb's version of the immuneACCESS table is confined to in-frame rearrangements and falls short of the full clone set. An unresolved V gene accounts for under half of the shortfall where checked; the remainder is of unknown origin. Clone size and the V and J calls come from that table; the DNA yielded D and trimming. The sample table contains around 130,000 clones; only one count was recorded for around four fifths of them. The ten largest make up around 3% of the sample.

With regard to this clone: Its antigen is currently not known. No qualities accompany the bases; no much larger clone lies one base away.

The cohort comprised 670 or so healthy bone marrow donors. All cohort members were sampled while nominally healthy, although unrecorded immune exposures were likely present. The donor was CMV seronegative and was included in the group of approximately 350 seronegative cohort members. A peripheral blood sample was provided by each donor, and peripheral blood mononuclear cells were used for TCR beta sequencing. The Qiagen DNeasy Blood Extraction Kit was used to extract genomic DNA from the blood cell samples. The CDR3 runs 16 amino acids, cysteine and phenylalanine included. The read is trimmed to its CDR3 DNA, 48 bases read in frame from base 1. V is reduced by 0 bases and J by 1 base, leaving a spacing of 10 bases between them. The germline V gene yields MGHRA for CDR1 and YSYEKL for CDR2.

The sequence was obtained from a boy aged 2 to 10 in good health and CMV-seronegative. The sample consisted of PBMCs. The sequence joins TRBV4-1 to TRBJ2-1, with TRBD1 as a weak D call on 5 bases. The bases are TGCGCCAGCAGCCAAGATCCTCAGGGATCCTACAATGAGCAGTTCTTC. The resulting protein is CASSQDPQGSYNEQFF.